The sequence of this T cell receptor (beta chain) was determined in a study of blood T cell repertoires in COVID-19. About the research overall: COVID-19 samples from acute and convalescent phases originated in the United States, Italy and Spain. T cells, B-cell-depleted T cells, or PBMCs supplied cDNA or gDNA.

Clones were sequenced by immunoSEQ multiplex PCR, and TCRdb holds only the in-frame ones, with some missing. Altogether 85,000 to 95,000 clones are present, approximately 79% being singletons, with the ten largest covering roughly an eighth. V lost 2 bases to trimming and J lost 7 bases, with 11 bases between them. The length of the CDR3 is 14 residues. Germline V gene sequence: CDR1 SNHLY, CDR2 FYNNEI. This rearrangement joins TRBV2 to TRBJ1-4; D call uncertain. Material: peripheral blood. This receptor was obtained from a woman older than 75 with acute or convalescent COVID-19. CDR3 DNA: TGTGCCAGCAGTGAAACCCGGAGAACTGAAAAACTGTTTTTT. Translating it yields CASSETRRTEKLFF.